The clone carrying this T cell receptor beta chain was observed a handful of times. Its antigen is not identified. The data are from a study of early T cells in non-severe SARS-CoV-2 infection. In the library, individual cDNA molecules carried attached unique molecular identifiers. MiXCR was run by TCRdb on the 5' RACE reads, yielding one entry per CDR3 protein. This sample has some 66,000 distinct CDR3 sequences, with under 15% found just once. Whole-study findings and limits: Matching against VDJdb likely underestimated virus-specific expansions, favoring anti-spike CD8.

V trimming: 1 base; J trimming: 0 bases; junction bases outside the gene matches: 5. Germline V CDR1 and CDR2: SGHAT, FQNNGV. The length of the CDR3 is 19 residues. The V gene is TRBV11-2, the J gene TRBJ2-6; TRBD1 matches 11 bases. The receptor was isolated from an adult who was a healthcare worker with PCR-confirmed SARS-CoV-2 infection or an uninfected control (not recorded which). Sequenced sample: whole blood. CDR3 sequence: CASSLVGQGATSGANVLTF. CDR3 coding DNA: TGTGCCAGCAGCTTAGTAGGACAGGGGGCCACCTCTGGGGCCAACGTCCTGACTTTC.